The entry below describes one TCR beta chain. The sample originates from a study of T-cell reconstitution after alpha-beta-depleted transplantation in children. From germline, CDR1 is SGHTA and CDR2 FQGNSA. The CDR3 spans 16 residues. V lost 3 bases to trimming and J lost 0 bases, with 13 bases between them. The TCRbeta library was prepared with unique molecular identifiers. TCRdb redid the calling of the PCR reads with MiXCR, one entry per CDR3 protein. The table lists hundreds of thousands of distinct CDR3 sequences, more than 10% of them singletons. This specimen was PBMCs from the stem cell graft donor, taken from the stem cell graft. This sequence was found in a human donor who donated a stem cell graft to a child with acute lymphoblastic leukemia. V and J are TRBV7-2 and TRBJ2-3; D is uncertain. The CDR3 DNA reads as TGTGCCAGCAGCTTCAGTGATGCAGTTAGCACAGATACGCAGTATTTT. This gives the protein CASSFSDAVSTDTQYF.